The 20 T cell receptor beta chains below were found in one sample sequenced in a study of T cells in Graves' hyperthyroidism and ophthalmopathy. The CDR3 regions of TCR beta were amplified from RNA transcripts. TCR CDR3 underwent first-round RT-PCR with the HTBI primer set. Using its own MiXCR run on the multiplex PCR reads, TCRdb lists one record per CDR3 protein. This sample has about 500,000 distinct CDR3 sequences, with around 50% found just once. The sequencing sample was made of peripheral blood or thyroid tissue (not recorded which). Receptors originate from an adult woman with Graves' disease, either hyperthyroidism or ophthalmopathy (not recorded which).

The chain couples TRBV7-2 to TRBJ2-5; 11 nucleotides agree with TRBD2. The ends lost 5 bases at V and 5 bases at J; junction bases unmatched: 16. CDR1 SGHTA and CDR2 FQGNSA come from the germline V gene. The CDR3 consists of 18 residues. The CDR3 loop is CASSPQGTSGSRGETQYF. The CDR3 DNA sequence: TGTGCCAGCAGCCCGCAGGGTACTAGCGGGAGTCGGGGGGAGACCCAGTACTTC.

Comment on this clonotype: A clone one base away is much larger, so this may be a read error. V gene TRBV5-1 combines with J gene TRBJ2-7; D ambiguous. CDR1 and CDR2 from the germline V gene are SGHRS and YFSETQ. V lost 5 bases to trimming and J lost 1 base, with 13 bases between them. This CDR3 comprises 14 residues. Written as DNA, the CDR3 is TGCGCCAGCAGACCCTCCCTGGGGTCCTACGAGCAGTACTTC. Protein: CASRPSLGSYEQYF.

This clonotype came up many times. J is TRBJ1-6 and V is TRBV27, with unresolved D. Germline CDR1 reads MNHEY; CDR2 reads SMNVEV (reference sequence). This CDR3 has 15 residues. The ends were cut back, 0 bases at V and 3 bases at J, with 6 bases in the middle. In nucleotides, the CDR3 is TGTGCCAGCAGTTTATCAGAGCTCTATAATTCACCCCTCCACTTT. Amino acids: CASSLSELYNSPLHF.

The gene calls are TRBV6-5 and TRBJ1-6; D gene uncertain. From germline, CDR1 is MNHEY and CDR2 SVGAGI. The CDR3 is 15 residues long. V gave up 6 bases and J gave up 8 bases, with 17 bases separating them. The CDR3 DNA follows: TGTGCCAGCAGATCTAGCGGGCGGCGTGATTCACCCCTCCACTTT. This codes for CASRSSGRRDSPLHF.

The V call is TRBV20-1, the J call TRBJ2-6; 8 bases agree with TRBD1. CDR3 length: 15 residues. Germline-derived CDR1 and CDR2 are DFQATT and SNEGSKA (reference sequence). J gave up 10 bases and V 7 bases, and 15 bases lay outside the gene matches. The CDR3 DNA is TGCAGTGTTTCCAAAGGGGCAGGGGGCCGTAACGTCCTGACTTTC. Translated, it gives CSVSKGAGGRNVLTF.

As to this clonotype: No conserved phenylalanine or tryptophan is present at the end of the CDR3, so a read error is the likely explanation. This chain uses TRBV29-1 with TRBJ1-1, with D uncertain. The ends were cut back, 2 bases at V and 8 bases at J, with 15 bases in the middle. CDR3 length: 13 residues. Looked up from germline, CDR1 is SQVTM and CDR2 is ANQGSEA. The CDR3 nucleotides are TGCAGCGTTGAAATCGACCGGGCGATGGAAGCTTTCCTT. Its protein product is CSVEIDRAMEAFL.

V is TRBV12-3 or TRBV12-4 and J is TRBJ2-2, with 7 bases fitting TRBD1. The CDR3 has 15 residues. J gave up 7 bases and V 7 bases, and 12 bases lay outside the gene matches. The CDR3 here is CASTISRGPGGELFF. For the CDR3, the DNA is TGTGCCAGCACCATTTCGAGGGGGCCGGGCGGGGAGCTGTTTTTT.

The chain is built from TRBV29-1 and TRBJ2-7; D is undetermined. This CDR3 has 16 amino acids. V was pared by 8 bases and J by 5 bases, with 28 bases between. Germline values: CDR1 SQVTM, CDR2 ANQGSEA. CDR3 in amino acids: CSRRTRRIRKSHEQYF. The CDR3 nucleotides read TGCAGCCGTAGGACGAGGCGGATCAGAAAGTCCCACGAGCAGTACTTC.

CDR3 loop: CAISEGAGGETQHF. The CDR3 region has the DNA TGTGCCATCAGTGAGGGGGCAGGAGGGGAGACCCAGCATTTT. This chain uses TRBV10-3 with TRBJ1-5; D possibly corresponds to TRBD1 (5 bases). The CDR3 covers 14 residues. The V end was cut by 2 bases, the J end by 11 bases, with 16 bases between. The germline CDR1 and CDR2 sequences are ENHRY and SYGVKD.

This clonotype turned up a few times. V is TRBV13 and J is TRBJ1-6; unclear D gene. The CDR3 is 14 amino acids. Trimming took off 3 bases at V and 6 bases at J, with 9 bases between the two ends. Germline loops: CDR1 PRHDT, CDR2 FYEKMQ (reference sequence). CDR3 nucleotide sequence: TGTGCCAGCAGCTTCTCGACAATTAATTCACCCCTCCACTTT. Translating it yields CASSFSTINSPLHF. The full variable domain, its missing parts supplied by reference TRBV13 and TRBJ1-6, is AAGVIQSPRHLIKEKRETATLKCYPIPRHDTVYWYQQGPGQDPQFLISFYEKMQSDKGSIPDRFSAQQFSDYHSELNMSSLELGDSALYFCASSFSTINSPLHFGNGTRLTVT.

The sample holds a few counts of this clonotype. The V gene is TRBV5-8, the J gene TRBJ1-1; D is unresolved. There are 15 residues in the CDR3. V dropped 0 bases and J dropped 1 base, with 10 bases sitting between them. Per germline, CDR1 SGHTS and CDR2 YDEGEE. The CDR3 reads CASSLGGLGNTEAFF. The DNA of the CDR3 is TGTGCCAGCAGCTTGGGAGGGCTGGGGAACACTGAAGCTTTCTTT.

The table lists this clonotype with a count of one. The chain employs TRBV10-3 and TRBJ1-1; 7 bases map to TRBD1. The junction had 4 bases not matched to a gene; V was cut back by 6 bases and J by 3 bases. The CDR3 runs to 13 residues. Germline loops: CDR1 ENHRY, CDR2 SYGVKD. The CDR3 loop is CAISPTGYTEAFF. CDR3 DNA: TGTGCCATCAGCCCGACAGGGTACACTGAAGCTTTCTTT.

Ten or more counts support this clonotype. The chain employs TRBV29-1 and TRBJ2-5; 9 bases fit TRBD1. J gave up 5 bases and V 7 bases, and 8 bases lay outside the gene matches. The CDR3 runs to 13 residues. Germline V gives CDR1 SQVTM, CDR2 ANQGSEA. DNA of the CDR3: TGCAGCGCCTACAGGGGGCGCGGGGAGACCCAGTACTTC. Its protein product is CSAYRGRGETQYF.

This clonotype was counted ten times or more. The chain combines TRBV5-1 with TRBJ2-7, with TRBD1 matching 9 bases. The CDR3 totals 14 residues. Per the germline V gene, CDR1 is SGHRS and CDR2 is YFSETQ. The J segment lost 4 bases and the V segment lost 4 bases, leaving 6 bases of the junction unmatched. CDR3 coding DNA: TGCGCCAGCAGCGTACAGGGGGCAAGGTACGAGCAGTACTTC. This encodes CASSVQGARYEQYF.

This clonotype was picked up many times. The chain links TRBV7-2 to TRBJ2-7; 9 bases line up with TRBD1. Germline assignment: CDR1 SGHTA and CDR2 FQGNSA. The CDR3 contains 13 residues. Trimming cost V 9 bases and J 6 bases; bases outside gene matches: 9. CDR3: CARTGGNVGEQYF. The CDR3 DNA reads as TGTGCCAGGACAGGGGGAAATGTAGGCGAGCAGTACTTC.

In the case of this clonotype: An end of the junction does not agree with germline; a read error may underlie this. V is TRBV20-1 and J is TRBJ1-2; perhaps TRBD1 as D (6 bases). Germline assignment: CDR1 DFQATT and CDR2 SNEGSKA (reference sequence). The CDR3 runs to 15 residues. Here the CDR3 DNA reads TGCAGTGCCGGCCGGGACACTTCCGGGGACGATGGCTGCACCTTC. Translating gives CSAGRDTSGDDGCTF.

The chain couples TRBV5-6 to TRBJ1-2, with TRBD1 as a possible D gene (5 bases). V lost 4 bases to trimming and J lost 2 bases, with 15 bases between them. From germline, CDR1 is SGHDT and CDR2 YYEEEE. This CDR3 region has 15 residues. The CDR3 coding sequence is TGTGCCAGCAGCACTGGACTCGACAGAAACTATGGCTACACCTTC. Its translation: CASSTGLDRNYGYTF.

This clonotype was seen just once. V gene TRBV12-3 or TRBV12-4 combines with J gene TRBJ1-2; no clear D gene. This CDR3 spans 13 amino acids. The V end was cut by 0 bases, the J end by 3 bases, with 5 bases between. The DNA of the CDR3 is TGTGCCAGCAGTTTAGCCAGTTACTATGGCTACACCTTC. Its protein is CASSLASYYGYTF.

The chain joins TRBV4-1 to TRBJ1-2, with a possible D match to TRBD1 (5 bases). Germline V lookup: CDR1 MGHRA, CDR2 YSYEKL. V shed 3 bases and J shed 4 bases, with 15 bases lying between them. The length of the CDR3 is 15 residues. The CDR3 reads CASSQMGRKFYGYTF. The CDR3 DNA reads as TGCGCCAGCAGCCAGATGGGACGGAAGTTCTATGGCTACACCTTC.

This clonotype has just a few counts. The chain has TRBV29-1 and TRBJ2-3; the D gene is possibly TRBD2 (5 bases). Trimming took off 7 bases at V and 3 bases at J, with 14 bases between the two ends. The CDR3 is made up of 13 amino acids. Germline CDR1 is SQVTM and CDR2 is ANQGSEA. The CDR3 bases are TGCAGCGCCCTAGAGGGATATACAGATACGCAGTATTTT. This encodes CSALEGYTDTQYF.